The clone carrying this T cell receptor (beta chain) was seen a single time. Its specificity is not known. Trimming left V 0 bases short and J 8 bases short, with 10 bases between. There are 13 residues in the CDR3. Germline CDR1 and CDR2: KGHSH and LQKENI. These data are taken from a study of shared clonotypes between healthy human individuals. Whole-study findings and limits: Non-shared clonotypes showed lower generation probabilities than clonotypes common to all four donors.

Only Caucasian adults living in Nashville, Tennessee served as donors. The protocol was immunoSEQ multiplex PCR, while the TCRdb copy is restricted to in-frame clones and leaves out a portion. The repertoire holds 2 million to 2.5 million clones, with around 92% as singletons. This chain uses TRBV18 with TRBJ1-2; a possible D gene is TRBD1 (5 bases). The receptor comes from a man aged 18 to 29 in good health. Some clones in this sample may be carry-over from other donors' samples. The sample was naive CD4+ T cells from PBMCs. As to subset: CD45RA+ positively selected. The CDR3 sequence: CASSPPGTAGYTF. The CDR3 region has the DNA TGTGCCAGCTCACCACCGGGGACTGCAGGCTACACCTTC.